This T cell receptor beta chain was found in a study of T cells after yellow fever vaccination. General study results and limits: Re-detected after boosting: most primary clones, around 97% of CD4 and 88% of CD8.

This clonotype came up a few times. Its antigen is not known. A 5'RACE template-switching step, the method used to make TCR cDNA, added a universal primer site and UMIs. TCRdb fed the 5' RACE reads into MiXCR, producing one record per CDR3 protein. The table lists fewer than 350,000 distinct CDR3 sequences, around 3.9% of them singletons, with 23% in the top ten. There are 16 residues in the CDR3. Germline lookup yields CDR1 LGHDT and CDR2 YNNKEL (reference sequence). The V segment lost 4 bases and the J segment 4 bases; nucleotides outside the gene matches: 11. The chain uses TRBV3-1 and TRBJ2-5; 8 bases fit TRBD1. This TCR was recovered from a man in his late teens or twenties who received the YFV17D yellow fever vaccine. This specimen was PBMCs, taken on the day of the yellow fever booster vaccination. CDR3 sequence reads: CASSPNPTGAGETQYF. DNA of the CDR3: TGTGCCAGCAGCCCCAATCCGACAGGGGCAGGAGAGACCCAGTACTTC.